These 10 T cell receptor beta chains were all obtained from the same sample, sequenced in a study of vaccination and CD4 T cells after COVID-19. The Oncomine TCR Beta short-read assay was what sequenced the DNA obtained from cultured CD4+ T cells. TCRdb reanalysed the PCR reads using MiXCR and keeps one entry per CDR3 protein. Altogether approximately 15,000 distinct CDR3 sequences are present, approximately 50% being singletons, with the ten largest covering 10% to 15%. Time point here: late sampling 161 to 241 days after vaccination in three convalescent patients. Treatment of the sample: roughly 10-day PBMC culture with coronavirus spike peptide pools or control peptides (ViraFEST assay). No antigen is known for these receptors. Sample: CD4+ T cells from blood, cultured in vitro, taken about 7 months after SARS-CoV-2 vaccination. The origin of the receptors is a human donor who had recovered from COVID-19.

By share of the sample, this clonotype is medium-sized. V and J are TRBV15 and TRBJ1-2; D possibly corresponds to TRBD1 (5 bases). CDR3 length: 13 residues. From germline, CDR1 is LNHNV and CDR2 YYDKDF (reference sequence). V was clipped by 1 base and J by 7 bases, with 10 bases between them. The CDR3 reads CATSRVTGGGYTF. CDR3 nucleotide sequence: TGTGCCACCAGCAGAGTAACCGGGGGTGGCTACACCTTC.

This chain uses TRBV10-3 with TRBJ1-1; D remains ambiguous. Per the germline V gene, CDR1 is ENHRY and CDR2 is SYGVKD. The CDR3 is 13 residues long. The germline V and J ends were trimmed by 7 bases and 1 base, with 10 bases remaining between them. The CDR3 sequence is CAITKTENTEAFF. The CDR3 DNA reads as TGTGCCATCACCAAGACGGAGAACACTGAAGCTTTCTTT.

The V and J genes are TRBV6-6 and TRBJ2-7; TRBD1 might be the D (7 bases). The germline gives CDR1 MNHNY, CDR2 SVGAGI (reference sequence). This CDR3 is 14 amino acids long. V lost 2 bases to trimming and J lost 3 bases, with 11 bases between them. The CDR3, as DNA: TGTGCCAGCAGTTACCATCAGGGGGGCTACGAGCAGTACTTC. Translation: CASSYHQGGYEQYF.

The chain couples TRBV20-1 to TRBJ2-1; no reliable D call. The CDR3 spans 13 residues. V gave up 1 base and J gave up 7 bases, with 11 bases separating them. CDR1 is DFQATT and CDR2 is SNEGSKA in the germline V gene (reference sequence). In DNA form, the CDR3 reads TGCAGTGCTAGAGTTGGCTGGCTGAATGAGCAGTTCTTC. Amino acid sequence: CSARVGWLNEQFF.

V and J are TRBV7-9 and TRBJ1-1, with 7 positions matching TRBD1. Germline V gene data show CDR1 as SEHNR and CDR2 as FQNEAQ (reference sequence). This CDR3 has 15 amino acids. V shed 5 bases, J shed 0 bases, and the junction held 6 bases outside the gene matches. CDR3 sequence (DNA): TGTGCCAGCAGCACACGAACAGGGGTGAACACTGAAGCTTTCTTT. It specifies CASSTRTGVNTEAFF.

This clonotype was seen a handful of times. The V call is TRBV7-9, the J call TRBJ2-5; tentatively, D is TRBD1 (5 bases). The CDR3 contains 13 residues. Per germline, CDR1 SEHNR and CDR2 FQNEAQ (reference sequence). Trimming shortened V by 4 bases and J by 7 bases, and 13 bases separated the two germline ends. The CDR3 DNA reads as TGTGCCAGCAGCTCGCAAAACGACAGGACCCAGTACTTC. Residues: CASSSQNDRTQYF.

This clonotype occurred a few times. The gene calls are TRBV20-1 and TRBJ1-2; D remains unclear. Trimming cost V 5 bases and J 4 bases, with 11 bases left between them. The CDR3 is 12 amino acids. The germline V gene encodes CDR1 DFQATT and CDR2 SNEGSKA (reference sequence). The CDR3 DNA is TGCAGTGCTGGTCTGGGGTTCTATGGCTACACCTTC. Amino acid sequence: CSAGLGFYGYTF.

In DNA form, the CDR3 reads TGCAGTGCTAGGGCAACTGAGACCCAGTACTTC. Protein product: CSARATETQYF. The J gene is TRBJ2-5, the V gene TRBV20-1; D is uncertain. V was shortened by 3 bases and J by 5 bases, with 7 bases between the two germline ends. Germline-derived CDR1 and CDR2 are DFQATT and SNEGSKA (reference sequence). The CDR3 has 11 residues.

CDR3 sequence reads: CSADAQRVSGSGETQYF. The CDR3 nucleotides read TGCAGTGCTGACGCCCAGAGGGTTAGCGGGAGCGGAGAGACCCAGTACTTC. This chain joins TRBV20-1 and TRBJ2-5; 9 nucleotides match TRBD2. V lost 5 bases and J lost 4; bases outside the gene matches: 17. The CDR3 sequence is 17 residues long. Germline loops: CDR1 DFQATT, CDR2 SNEGSKA (reference sequence).

The V and J genes are TRBV15 and TRBJ2-7; the D is unclear. The CDR3 is 14 amino acids. The germline CDR1 and CDR2 sequences are LNHNV and YYDKDF (reference sequence). V lost 0 bases, J lost 0 bases, and 6 bases lay in between. The CDR3 protein is CATSRDRDSYEQYF. In nucleotides, the CDR3 is TGTGCCACCAGCAGAGATAGGGACTCCTACGAGCAGTACTTC.